This T cell receptor beta chain originates from a study of blood T cells in healthy people across ages. In this sample, this clonotype turned up a few times. The target antigen is unknown. The sample, 7.5 to 10 milliliters of peripheral blood, was drawn from each donor. Study-level findings and limits: Underestimates were what the diversity estimates from one million T cells were considered to be.

For the second PCR, which ran for about 6 to 11 cycles, a sample-barcoded 5' primer and a J-beta primer mix were used. All cDNA molecules were each tagged by a template-switch adaptor with 12 random nucleotides. All samples yielded 3 million or more CDR3-containing paired-end reads. TCRdb independently ran MiXCR on the 5' RACE reads; one entry per CDR3 protein. The profile shows around 800,000 distinct CDR3 sequences, roughly 50% of them singletons. V was shortened by 2 bases and J by 4 bases, with 18 bases between the two germline ends. Germline V gene sequence: CDR1 SQVTM, CDR2 ANQGSEA. The CDR3 spans 15 residues.

The clonotype originates from a man older than 75 in good health. The material sequenced was blood. The chain uses TRBV29-1 and TRBJ2-7, with D perhaps given as TRBD1 or TRBD2 (5 bases each). The CDR3 bases are TGCAGCGTTGAAACCGGGACGGATAAGGCGTACGAGCAGTACTTC. It codes for CSVETGTDKAYEQYF.